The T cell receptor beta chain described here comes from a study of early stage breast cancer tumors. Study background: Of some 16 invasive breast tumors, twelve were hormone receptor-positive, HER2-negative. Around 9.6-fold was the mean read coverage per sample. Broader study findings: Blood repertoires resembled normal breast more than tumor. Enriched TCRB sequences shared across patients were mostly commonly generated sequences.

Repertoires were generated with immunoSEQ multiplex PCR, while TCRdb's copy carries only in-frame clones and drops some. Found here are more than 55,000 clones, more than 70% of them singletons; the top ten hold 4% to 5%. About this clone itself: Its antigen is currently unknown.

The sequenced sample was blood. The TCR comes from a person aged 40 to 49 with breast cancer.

The CDR3 protein is CASSPPLGRETQYF. CDR3 DNA: TGTGCCAGCAGCCCCCCCCTCGGGAGAGAGACCCAGTACTTC. The chain uses TRBV7-2 and TRBJ2-5; D might be TRBD2 (6 bases). V gave up 5 bases and J gave up 4 bases, with 14 bases separating them. The CDR3 has 14 residues. CDR1 is SGHTA and CDR2 is FQGNSA in the germline V gene.